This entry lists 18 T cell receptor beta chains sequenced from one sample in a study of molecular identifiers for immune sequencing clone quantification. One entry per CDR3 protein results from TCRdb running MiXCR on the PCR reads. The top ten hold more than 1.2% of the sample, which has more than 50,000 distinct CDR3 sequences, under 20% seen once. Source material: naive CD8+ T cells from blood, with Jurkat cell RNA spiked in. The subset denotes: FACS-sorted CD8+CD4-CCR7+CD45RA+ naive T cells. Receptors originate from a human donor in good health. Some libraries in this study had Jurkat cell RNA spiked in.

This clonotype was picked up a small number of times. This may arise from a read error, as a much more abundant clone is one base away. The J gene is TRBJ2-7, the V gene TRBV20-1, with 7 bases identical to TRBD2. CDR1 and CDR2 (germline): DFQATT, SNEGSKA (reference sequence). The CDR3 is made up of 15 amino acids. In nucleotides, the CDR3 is TGCAGTGCTAGCCCCTTTGGGGAGGGTCCCTACGAGCAGCACTTC. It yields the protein CSASPFGEGPYEQHF.

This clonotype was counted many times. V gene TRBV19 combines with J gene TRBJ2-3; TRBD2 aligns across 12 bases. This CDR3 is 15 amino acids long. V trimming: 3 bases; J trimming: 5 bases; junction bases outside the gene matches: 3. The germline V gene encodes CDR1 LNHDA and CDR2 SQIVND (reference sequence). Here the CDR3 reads CASSIGGLAGDTQYF. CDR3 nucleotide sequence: TGTGCCAGTAGTATCGGGGGACTAGCGGGAGATACGCAGTATTTT.

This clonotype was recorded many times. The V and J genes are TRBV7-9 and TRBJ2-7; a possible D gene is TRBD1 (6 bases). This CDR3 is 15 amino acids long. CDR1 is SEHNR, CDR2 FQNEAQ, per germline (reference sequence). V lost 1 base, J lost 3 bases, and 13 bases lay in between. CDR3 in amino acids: CASSLVVRDNYEQYF. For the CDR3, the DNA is TGTGCCAGCAGCTTAGTAGTCCGGGACAACTACGAGCAGTACTTC. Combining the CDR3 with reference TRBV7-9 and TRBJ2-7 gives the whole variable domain DTGVSQNPRHKITKRGQNVTFRCDPISEHNRLYWYRQTLGQGPEFLTYFQNEAQLEKSRLLSDRFSAERPKGSFSTLEIQRTEQGDSAMYLCASSLVVRDNYEQYFGPGTRLTVT.

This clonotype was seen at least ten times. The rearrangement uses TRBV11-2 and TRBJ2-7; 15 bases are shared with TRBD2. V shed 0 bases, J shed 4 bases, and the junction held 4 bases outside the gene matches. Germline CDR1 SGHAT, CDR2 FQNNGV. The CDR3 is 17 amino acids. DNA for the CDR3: TGTGCCAGCAGCTTAGATGCCGGACTAGCGGGAGGGTACGAGCAGTACTTC. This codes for CASSLDAGLAGGYEQYF.

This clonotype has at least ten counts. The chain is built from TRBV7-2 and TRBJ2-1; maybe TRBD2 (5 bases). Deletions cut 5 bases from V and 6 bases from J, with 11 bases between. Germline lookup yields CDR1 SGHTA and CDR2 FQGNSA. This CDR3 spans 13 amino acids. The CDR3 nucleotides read TGTGCCAGCAGCACGGACTGGCCCAATGAGCAGTTCTTC. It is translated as CASSTDWPNEQFF.

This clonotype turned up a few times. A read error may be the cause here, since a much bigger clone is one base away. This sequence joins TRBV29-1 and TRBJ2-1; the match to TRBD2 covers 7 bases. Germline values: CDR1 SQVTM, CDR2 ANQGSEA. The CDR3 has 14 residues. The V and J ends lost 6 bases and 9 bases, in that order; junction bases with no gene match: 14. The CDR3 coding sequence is TGCAGCGTGCAAGGACTAGACCCATGGGGTGAGCAGTTCTTC. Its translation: CSVQGLDPWGEQFF.

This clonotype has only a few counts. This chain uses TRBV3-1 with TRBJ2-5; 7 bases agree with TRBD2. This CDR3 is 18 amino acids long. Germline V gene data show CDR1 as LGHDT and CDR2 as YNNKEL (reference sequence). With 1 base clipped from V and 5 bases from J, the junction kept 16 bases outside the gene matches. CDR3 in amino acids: CASSQVTNGAGVSETQYF. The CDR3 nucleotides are TGTGCCAGCAGCCAAGTAACGAACGGGGCGGGAGTCTCGGAGACCCAGTACTTC.

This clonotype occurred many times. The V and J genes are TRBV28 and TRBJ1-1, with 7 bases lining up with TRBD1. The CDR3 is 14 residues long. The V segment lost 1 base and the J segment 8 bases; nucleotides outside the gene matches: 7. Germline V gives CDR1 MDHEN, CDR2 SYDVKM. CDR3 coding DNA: TGTGCCAGCAGTTTATCGAGGGGGCCGGGCGAAGCTTTCTTT. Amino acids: CASSLSRGPGEAFF.

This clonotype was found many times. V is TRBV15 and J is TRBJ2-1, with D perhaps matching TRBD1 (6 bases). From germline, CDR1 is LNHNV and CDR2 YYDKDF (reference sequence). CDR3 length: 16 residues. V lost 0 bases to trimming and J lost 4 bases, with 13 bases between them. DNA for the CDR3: TGTGCCACCAGCAGAGATTTGGGGGCGCTGTACAATGAGCAGTTCTTC. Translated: CATSRDLGALYNEQFF. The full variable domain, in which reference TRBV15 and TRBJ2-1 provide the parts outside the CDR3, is DAMVIQNPRYQVTQFGKPVTLSCSQTLNHNVMYWYQQKSSQAPKLLFHYYDKDFNNEADTPDNFQSRRPNTSFCFLDIRSPGLGDTAMYLCATSRDLGALYNEQFFGPGTRLTVL.

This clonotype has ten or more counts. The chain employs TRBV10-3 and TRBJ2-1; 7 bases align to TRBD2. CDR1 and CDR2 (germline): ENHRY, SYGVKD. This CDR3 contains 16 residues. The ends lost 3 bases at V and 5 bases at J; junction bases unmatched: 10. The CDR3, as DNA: TGTGCCATCAGTGAATTAGAAGCGGGGCGAAACAATGAGCAGTTCTTC. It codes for CAISELEAGRNNEQFF.

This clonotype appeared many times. CDR3 sequence (DNA): TGTGCCAGCAGCTTAGGTTCCCGGGACAGGGACGGTGAGCAGTTCTTC. It codes for CASSLGSRDRDGEQFF. The gene calls are TRBV7-9 and TRBJ2-1, with TRBD1 matching 9 bases. The CDR3 runs 16 residues. After removal of 1 base from V and 9 bases from J, the junction contained 10 bases not matched to a gene. Germline CDR1 is SEHNR and CDR2 is FQNEAQ (reference sequence).

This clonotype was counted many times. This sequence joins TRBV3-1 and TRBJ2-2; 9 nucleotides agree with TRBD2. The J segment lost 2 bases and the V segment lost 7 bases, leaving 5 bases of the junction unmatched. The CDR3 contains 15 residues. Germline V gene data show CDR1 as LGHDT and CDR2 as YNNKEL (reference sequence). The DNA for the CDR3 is TGTGCCAGCAAAACGGGACTAGCAAACACCGGGGAGCTGTTTTTT. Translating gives CASKTGLANTGELFF.

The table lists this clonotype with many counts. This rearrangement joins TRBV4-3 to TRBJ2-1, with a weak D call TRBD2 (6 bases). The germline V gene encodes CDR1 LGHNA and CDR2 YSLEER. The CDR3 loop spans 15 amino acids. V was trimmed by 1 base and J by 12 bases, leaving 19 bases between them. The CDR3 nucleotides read TGCGCCAGCAGCCAAGGCCCCGGGACTCCTGGGGGGCAGTTCTTC. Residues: CASSQGPGTPGGQFF.

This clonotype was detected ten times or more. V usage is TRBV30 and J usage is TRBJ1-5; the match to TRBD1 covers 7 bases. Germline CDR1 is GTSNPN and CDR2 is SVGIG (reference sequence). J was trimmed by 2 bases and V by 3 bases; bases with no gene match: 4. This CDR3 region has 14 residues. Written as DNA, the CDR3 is TGTGCCTGGAGCAACGGACAGGGCAATCAGCCCCAGCATTTT. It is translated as CAWSNGQGNQPQHF.

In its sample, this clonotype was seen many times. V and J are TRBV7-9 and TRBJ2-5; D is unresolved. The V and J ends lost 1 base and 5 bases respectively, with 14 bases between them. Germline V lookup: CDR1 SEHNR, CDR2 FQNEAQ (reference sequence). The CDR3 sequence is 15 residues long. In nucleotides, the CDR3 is TGTGCCAGCAGCTTAGATCCTACCTCCTGGGAGACCCAGTACTTC. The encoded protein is CASSLDPTSWETQYF. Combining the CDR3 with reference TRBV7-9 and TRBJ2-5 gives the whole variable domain DTGVSQNPRHKITKRGQNVTFRCDPISEHNRLYWYRQTLGQGPEFLTYFQNEAQLEKSRLLSDRFSAERPKGSFSTLEIQRTEQGDSAMYLCASSLDPTSWETQYFGPGTRLLVL.

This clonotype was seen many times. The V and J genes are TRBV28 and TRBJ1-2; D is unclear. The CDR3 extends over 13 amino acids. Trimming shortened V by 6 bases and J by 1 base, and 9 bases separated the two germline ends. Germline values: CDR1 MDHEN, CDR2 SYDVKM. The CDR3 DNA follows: TGTGCCAGCAGACCGGACGATAACTATGGCTACACCTTC. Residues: CASRPDDNYGYTF.

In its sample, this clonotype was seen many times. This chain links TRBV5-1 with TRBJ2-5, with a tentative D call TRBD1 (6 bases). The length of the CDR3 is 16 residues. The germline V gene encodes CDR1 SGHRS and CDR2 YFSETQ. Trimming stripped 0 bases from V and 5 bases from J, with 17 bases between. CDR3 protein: CASSLAQGLVGETQYF. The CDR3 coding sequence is TGCGCCAGCAGCTTGGCCCAGGGGTTGGTAGGGGAGACCCAGTACTTC.

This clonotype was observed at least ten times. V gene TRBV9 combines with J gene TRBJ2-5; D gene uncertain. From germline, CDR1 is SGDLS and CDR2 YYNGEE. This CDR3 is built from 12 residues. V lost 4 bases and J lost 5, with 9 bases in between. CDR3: CASSFKGETQYF. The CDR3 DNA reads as TGTGCCAGCAGCTTCAAAGGGGAGACCCAGTACTTC.